The source of this T cell receptor beta chain is a study of CD8 T cells in ankylosing spondylitis. Whole-study findings and limits: Characteristic of ankylosing spondylitis blood, it appeared, was a TCR beta motif comprising eight highly homologous variants. Disease-linked clones reportedly concentrated significantly in matched ankylosing spondylitis synovial fluid.

The germline CDR1 and CDR2 sequences are DFQATT and SNEGSKA (reference sequence). The CDR3 consists of 16 residues. This clonotype was seen a few times. Its specificity is not known. MiXCR was run by TCRdb on the 5' RACE reads, yielding one entry per CDR3 protein. The sample gives roughly 440,000 distinct CDR3 sequences, 17% of which show up once; just over 1% is in the top ten. Source material: blood, either unsorted or a sorted T cell fraction (not recorded which). This TCR was recovered from a male donor with ankylosing spondylitis. The chain joins TRBV20-1 to TRBJ2-1; 12 bases align to TRBD2. The CDR3 DNA reads as TGCAGCGGGACTAGCGGGCTGGAGAGCTCCTACAATGAGCAGTTCTTC. As protein: CSGTSGLESSYNEQFF.